Sequencing of this TCR beta chain was carried out in a study of CD8 T cells in Susac syndrome. Reverse transcription used roughly 0.45 to 1 ug RNA and random hexamers. Coverage of TCR beta CDR3 amplification by immunoSEQ multiplex PCR extended to 54 Vbeta and 13 Jbeta. Using its own MiXCR run on the immunoSEQ multiplex PCR reads, TCRdb lists one record per CDR3 protein. The data contain roughly 150,000 distinct CDR3 sequences, approximately 94% of them singletons. This clonotype was sampled from a human donor with multiple sclerosis. The sequencing sample was made of CD4+ T cells from PBMCs.

The CDR3 DNA reads TGTGCCACTGACGACAGGAACACTGAAGCTTTCTTT. Translated: CATDDRNTEAFF. This sequence joins TRBV10-3 and TRBJ1-1; tentatively, D is TRBD1 (5 bases). The V end was cut by 10 bases, the J end by 1 base, with 10 bases between. In germline, CDR1 is ENHRY, CDR2 SYGVKD. The CDR3 sequence is 12 residues long.